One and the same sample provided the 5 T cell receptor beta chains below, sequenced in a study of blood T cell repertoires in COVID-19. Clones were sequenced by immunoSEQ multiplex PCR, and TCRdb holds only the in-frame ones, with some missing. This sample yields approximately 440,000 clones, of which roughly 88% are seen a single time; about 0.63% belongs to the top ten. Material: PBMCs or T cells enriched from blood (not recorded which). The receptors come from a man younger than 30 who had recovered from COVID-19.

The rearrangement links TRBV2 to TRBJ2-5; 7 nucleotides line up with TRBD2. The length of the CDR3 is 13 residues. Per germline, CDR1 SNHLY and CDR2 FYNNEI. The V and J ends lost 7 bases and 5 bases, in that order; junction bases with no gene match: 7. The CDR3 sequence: CASMRERRETQYF. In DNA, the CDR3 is TGTGCCAGCATGCGGGAGAGGCGGGAGACCCAGTACTTC.

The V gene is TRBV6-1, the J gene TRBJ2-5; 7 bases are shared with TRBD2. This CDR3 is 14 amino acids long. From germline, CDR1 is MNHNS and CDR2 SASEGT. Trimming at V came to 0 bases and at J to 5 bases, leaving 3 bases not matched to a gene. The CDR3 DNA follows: TGTGCCAGCAGTGAAGCGTTGGGAGGGGAGACCCAGTACTTC. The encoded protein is CASSEALGGETQYF.

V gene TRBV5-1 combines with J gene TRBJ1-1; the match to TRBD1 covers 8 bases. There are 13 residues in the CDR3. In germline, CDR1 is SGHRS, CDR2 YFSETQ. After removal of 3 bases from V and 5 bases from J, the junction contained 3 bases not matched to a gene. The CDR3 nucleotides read TGCGCCAGCAGCTGGGACAGGATGACTGAAGCTTTCTTT. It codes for CASSWDRMTEAFF.

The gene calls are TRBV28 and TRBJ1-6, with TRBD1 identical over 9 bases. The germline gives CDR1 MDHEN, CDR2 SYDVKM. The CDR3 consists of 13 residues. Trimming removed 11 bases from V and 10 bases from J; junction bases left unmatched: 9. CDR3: CASRDRVVSPLHF. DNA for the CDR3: TGTGCCTCCCGGGACAGGGTCGTATCACCCCTCCACTTT.

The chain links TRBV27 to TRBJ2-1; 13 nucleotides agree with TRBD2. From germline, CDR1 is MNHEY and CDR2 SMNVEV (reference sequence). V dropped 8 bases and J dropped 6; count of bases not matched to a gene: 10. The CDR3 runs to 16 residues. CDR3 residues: CASQLAGGPRGNEQFF. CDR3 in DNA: TGTGCCAGCCAACTAGCGGGAGGGCCTAGAGGCAATGAGCAGTTCTTC.